These T cell receptor beta chains were read from a single sample in a study of neurological immune-mediated disorders. TCRdb ran MiXCR on the 5' RACE reads and lists one entry per CDR3 protein. The sample lists 45,000 to 50,000 distinct CDR3 sequences, about 25% occurring once. Input material: PBMCs. These receptors all come from a woman aged 65 to 85 in good health. CDR3s include the opening cysteine and the closing phenylalanine or tryptophan. Fields, in order: J gene, clone size, D gene, V gene, CDR3 protein, CDR3 DNA. The D gene is left open where the match is weak. Rows give clone size only sometimes, using once, few, many, or a class for an expanded clone.

TRBJ2-7,NA,TRBD2,TRBV5-1,CASSGTSREQYF,TGCGCCAGCAGCGGGACTAGCCGCGAGCAGTACTTC
TRBJ1-2,many,NA,TRBV14,CASSQESQGPHGYTF,TGTGCCAGCAGCCAAGAGTCCCAGGGCCCCCATGGCTACACCTTC
TRBJ2-1,NA,TRBD2,TRBV20-1,CSATGTSRNNEQFF,TGCAGTGCTACCGGGACTAGCAGGAACAATGAGCAGTTCTTC
TRBJ2-6,medium-sized,TRBD1,TRBV15,CATSRDRGIASGANVLTF,TGTGCCACCAGCAGAGACAGGGGGATCGCCTCTGGGGCCAACGTCCTGACTTTC
TRBJ1-2,NA,NA,TRBV7-8,CASSLGDPAAANYGYTF,TGTGCCAGCAGCTTAGGGGACCCCGCTGCAGCTAACTATGGCTACACCTTC
TRBJ2-4,NA,NA,TRBV20-1,CSARGAANRLAKNIQYF,TGCAGTGCTAGAGGTGCGGCCAATCGACTAGCCAAAAACATTCAGTACTTC
TRBJ2-5,many,TRBD1,TRBV5-6,CASSPGQWSQETQYF,TGTGCCAGCAGCCCGGGACAGTGGAGCCAAGAGACCCAGTACTTC
TRBJ2-5,NA,TRBD2,TRBV27,CASSGTSGETQYF,TGTGCCAGCAGCGGGACTAGCGGCGAGACCCAGTACTTC
TRBJ2-5,NA,TRBD1,TRBV5-1,CASSPRDRGDQETQYF,TGCGCCAGCAGCCCCCGGGACAGGGGGGACCAAGAGACCCAGTACTTC
TRBJ2-7,many,TRBD1,TRBV20-1,CSAPPTDRQRGLHEQYF,TGCAGTGCCCCCCCCACGGACAGGCAGAGGGGTCTACACGAGCAGTACTTC
TRBJ2-1,NA,TRBD2,TRBV7-8,CASSTTSDSSYNEQFF,TGTGCCAGCAGCACAACTAGCGACAGCTCCTACAATGAGCAGTTCTTC
TRBJ2-3,many,NA,TRBV4-3,CASSQDPTLTDTQYF,TGCGCCAGCAGCCAAGATCCCACCCTCACAGATACGCAGTATTTT
TRBJ2-5,many,NA,TRBV2,CASSGQGPTNDISF,TGTGCCAGCAGTGGGCAGGGACCAACTAACGATATAAGCTTC
TRBJ1-1,many,NA,TRBV28,CASSLARAGVTEAFF,TGTGCCAGCAGTTTAGCCAGAGCTGGGGTCACTGAAGCTTTCTTT
TRBJ2-4,many,TRBD2,TRBV7-2,CASSSQSGGAKNIQYF,TGTGCCAGCAGCTCCCAGTCGGGGGGGGCCAAAAACATTCAGTACTTC
TRBJ2-3,many,TRBD2,TRBV5-4,CASSLRLAGGADTQYF,TGTGCCAGCAGCTTGAGACTAGCGGGAGGAGCAGATACGCAGTATTTT
TRBJ2-3,many,TRBD2,TRBV27,CASSLRLAGSGSADTQYF,TGTGCCAGCAGTTTGAGGCTAGCGGGTTCAGGGTCCGCAGATACGCAGTATTTT
TRBJ2-7,NA,NA,TRBV5-1,CASSLTWLTSYEQYF,TGCGCTAGCAGCCTAACCTGGTTGACTTCGTACGAGCAGTACTTC
TRBJ2-7,medium-sized,NA,TRBV28,CASRGGSAGKAYEQYF,TGTGCCAGCAGGGGGGGCTCCGCGGGAAAGGCCTACGAGCAGTACTTC
TRBJ2-5,many,NA,TRBV29-1,CSVVRQGGQETQYF,TGCAGCGTTGTAAGGCAGGGGGGTCAAGAGACCCAGTACTTC
TRBJ1-5,many,TRBD1,TRBV27,CASNTGAAGEGAQHF,TGTGCCAGCAACACAGGGGCGGCCGGCGAGGGAGCCCAGCATTTT
TRBJ1-1,many,NA,TRBV10-3,CAISEQGANTEAFF,TGTGCCATCAGTGAGCAGGGAGCGAACACTGAAGCTTTCTTT
TRBJ2-1,NA,NA,TRBV20-1,CSARDHGPSSYNEQFF,TGCAGTGCCAGAGATCACGGGCCTAGCTCCTACAATGAGCAGTTCTTC
TRBJ1-5,many,TRBD1,TRBV20-1,CSATTGNQPQHF,TGCAGTGCCACGACAGGGAATCAGCCCCAGCATTTT
TRBJ2-5,many,TRBD1,TRBV6-6,CASGGTGGETQYF,TGTGCCAGCGGGGGGACAGGGGGCGAGACCCAGTACTTC
TRBJ2-7,NA,TRBD2,TRBV12-3/TRBV12-4,CSSSLGWEGSYEQYF,TGTTCCAGCAGTTTAGGGTGGGAGGGCTCCTACGAGCAGTACTTC
TRBJ1-5,many,TRBD1,TRBV4-1,CASSQGQGVDQPQHF,TGCGCCAGCAGCCAGGGACAGGGGGTGGATCAGCCCCAGCATTTT
TRBJ2-7,many,NA,TRBV7-2,CASSSNPFSYEQYF,TGTGCCAGCAGCTCAAACCCGTTCTCCTACGAGCAGTACTTC
TRBJ1-2,medium-sized,NA,TRBV15,CATSRDRGVGSYGYTF,TGTGCCACCAGCAGAGATAGGGGGGTCGGTTCCTATGGCTACACCTTC
TRBJ1-1,many,TRBD1,TRBV5-6,CASSYTGGERTEAFF,TGTGCCAGCAGCTATACAGGGGGCGAGAGGACTGAAGCTTTCTTT
TRBJ2-2,NA,NA,TRBV5-6,CASSPTGEGTGELFF,TGTGCCAGCAGCCCGACAGGCGAAGGCACCGGGGAGCTGTTTTTT
TRBJ2-3,NA,NA,TRBV2,CASSDRVVADTQYF,TGTGCCAGCAGTGATAGGGTCGTTGCAGATACGCAGTATTTT
TRBJ2-5,many,NA,TRBV29-1,CSAGSETQYF,TGCAGCGCTGGATCGGAGACCCAGTACTTC
TRBJ2-7,many,TRBD1,TRBV7-2,CASSSTGGTDEQYF,TGTGCCAGCAGCTCAACAGGGGGAACTGACGAGCAGTACTTC
TRBJ2-1,many,TRBD2,TRBV5-1,CASSFSTSGRVDEQFF,TGCGCCAGCAGCTTCAGTACTAGCGGGAGGGTGGATGAGCAGTTCTTC
TRBJ2-1,many,TRBD1,TRBV12-3/TRBV12-4,CASRPRTGGYNEQFF,TGTGCCAGCAGACCTCGGACAGGGGGTTACAATGAGCAGTTCTTC
TRBJ1-4,many,NA,TRBV6-2/TRBV6-3,CASRRAINEKLFF,TGTGCCAGCAGAAGGGCTATTAATGAAAAACTGTTTTTT
TRBJ2-1,many,NA,TRBV5-1,CASSSEGAGYNEQFF,TGCGCCAGCAGCTCGGAGGGTGCAGGCTACAATGAGCAGTTCTTC
TRBJ2-7,NA,TRBD1,TRBV20-1,CSASSSRQGKGEQYF,TGCAGTGCTTCCTCTTCGCGACAGGGTAAGGGCGAGCAGTACTTC
TRBJ2-4,NA,NA,TRBV27,CASSLSMGNIQYF,TGTGCCAGCAGTTTATCGATGGGAAACATTCAGTACTTC
TRBJ2-3,NA,NA,TRBV7-7,CASSAGYTDTQYF,TGTGCCAGCAGCGCTGGATACACAGATACGCAGTATTTT
TRBJ2-4,NA,NA,TRBV12-3/TRBV12-4,CASSSTPAKNIQYF,TGTGCCAGCAGTTCAACACCGGCCAAAAACATTCAGTACTTC
TRBJ1-4,many,NA,TRBV20-1,CSATILEKLFF,TGCAGTGCAACTATACTCGAAAAACTGTTTTTT
TRBJ1-5,NA,NA,TRBV10-3,CAISEFQQGNQPQHF,TGTGCCATCAGTGAGTTTCAACAGGGCAATCAGCCCCAGCATTTT
TRBJ1-1,many,NA,TRBV3-1,CASSQQGFTEAFF,TGTGCCAGCAGCCAACAGGGGTTCACTGAAGCTTTCTTT
TRBJ1-2,few,TRBD1,TRBV27,CASRPTGGLGYTF,TGTGCCAGCAGACCCACAGGGGGCTTAGGCTACACCTTC
TRBJ1-2,NA,NA,TRBV5-1,CASSATVGGSGGYTF,TGCGCCAGCAGCGCGACAGTCGGTGGAAGTGGCGGCTACACCTTC
TRBJ2-1,NA,TRBD2,TRBV4-2,CASSRSGGTNNEQFF,TGTGCCAGCAGCCGCAGCGGGGGGACAAACAATGAGCAGTTCTTC
TRBJ1-1,many,TRBD1,TRBV19,CASSTDRATEAFF,TGTGCCAGTAGTACCGACAGGGCCACTGAAGCTTTCTTT
TRBJ2-7,NA,NA,TRBV7-2,CASSQSTVYEQYF,TGTGCCAGCAGCCAAAGCACGGTGTACGAGCAGTACTTC
TRBJ2-7,many,NA,TRBV7-2,CASSYFRADGSYEQYF,TGTGCCAGCAGCTATTTCCGGGCAGATGGATCCTACGAGCAGTACTTC
TRBJ1-1,many,NA,TRBV20-1,CSARDLGYTEAFF,TGCAGTGCTAGAGATCTGGGATACACTGAAGCTTTCTTT
TRBJ2-5,many,NA,TRBV5-1,CASSPAGVGETQYF,TGCGCCAGCAGCCCCGCCGGGGTAGGCGAGACCCAGTACTTC
TRBJ2-7,many,NA,TRBV20-1,CSAFTSYEQYF,TGCAGTGCTTTCACCTCCTACGAGCAGTACTTC
TRBJ2-3,NA,NA,TRBV12-3/TRBV12-4,CASSFEGVRTDTQYF,TGTGCCAGCAGTTTTGAGGGGGTCCGGACAGATACGCAGTATTTT
TRBJ2-7,few,NA,TRBV6-1,CASNLSGLQNEQYF,TGTGCCAGCAACCTAAGCGGACTACAGAACGAGCAGTACTTC
TRBJ1-2,many,NA,TRBV18,CASSPQGSRYGYTF,TGTGCCAGCTCACCACAGGGATCCCGCTATGGCTACACCTTC
TRBJ2-1,NA,NA,TRBV5-1,CASSSAAGINEQFF,TGCGCCAGCAGCTCGGCAGCAGGGATCAATGAGCAGTTCTTC